These 20 T cell receptor beta chains were all obtained from the same sample, sequenced in a study of cytomegalovirus exposure and HLA in healthy donors. 13 Jbeta primers and 60 Vbeta primers were used for the PCR. Measured with immunoSEQ multiplex PCR; TCRdb has only the in-frame clones, and not every one. Among 160,000 or so clones, just over 70% were seen once, and the ten largest hold over 2%. The source material was PBMCs. The receptors derive from a human donor in good health.

This clone was seen once. CDR3 nucleotides: TGTGCCAGCAGTCGACTAGCGGGGGCTGGGGAGCAGTACTTC. It yields the protein CASSRLAGAGEQYF. The chain links TRBV2 to TRBJ2-7; 12 bases agree with TRBD2. V was pared by 5 bases and J by 7 bases, with 6 bases of the junction left unmatched. Germline loops: CDR1 SNHLY, CDR2 FYNNEI. The CDR3 covers 14 residues.

V is TRBV5-4 and J is TRBJ2-2; no clear D. This CDR3 contains 13 residues. V was clipped by 4 bases and J by 3 bases, with 7 bases between them. Germline-derived CDR1 and CDR2 are SGHNT and YYREEE (reference sequence). Here the CDR3 DNA reads TGTGCCAGCAGCCCAACTTACACCGGGGAGCTGTTTTTT. The encoded protein is CASSPTYTGELFF.

The V call is TRBV30, the J call TRBJ1-2; D not certain. The CDR3 runs to 11 residues. V was pared by 8 bases and J by 8 bases, with 15 bases between. Germline CDR1 is GTSNPN and CDR2 is SVGIG (reference sequence). CDR3 DNA sequence: TGTGCCCTGGTGGTACTTATAGGCTACACCTTC. This encodes CALVVLIGYTF. Full variable domain (remainder filled in from reference TRBV30 and TRBJ1-2): SQTIHQWPATLVQPVGSPLSLECTVEGTSNPNLYWYRQAAGRGLQLLFYSVGIGQISSEVPQNLSASRPQDRQFILSSKKLLLSDSGFYLCALVVLIGYTFGSGTRLTVV.

The V and J genes are TRBV29-1 and TRBJ2-7; TRBD1 is a possible D gene (9 bases). In germline, CDR1 is SQVTM, CDR2 ANQGSEA. The CDR3 is 16 amino acids. With 0 bases removed from V and 3 bases from J, the gap between germline ends came to 18 bases. The CDR3 here is CSVEESGGQGDYEQYF. The CDR3 DNA sequence: TGCAGCGTTGAAGAAAGCGGGGGACAGGGAGACTACGAGCAGTACTTC.

The gene calls are TRBV6-4 and TRBJ1-6; D is ambiguous. Per germline, CDR1 MRHNA and CDR2 SNTAGT. This CDR3 comprises 13 residues. V was trimmed by 5 bases and J by 6 bases, leaving 8 bases between them. CDR3 sequence reads: CASSPSPNSPLHF. For the CDR3, the DNA is TGTGCCAGCAGTCCGTCCCCTAATTCACCCCTCCACTTT.

Remarks on this clone: Other DNA variants within this sample encode the same CDR3. The gene calls are TRBV5-6 and TRBJ2-3, with 9 bases identical to TRBD1. V dropped 3 bases and J dropped 2; count of bases not matched to a gene: 4. CDR1 and CDR2 from the germline V gene are SGHDT and YYEEEE. The CDR3 has 15 amino acids. This CDR3 is CASSWGQGYTDTQYF. Written as DNA, the CDR3 is TGTGCCAGCAGCTGGGGACAGGGATACACAGATACGCAGTATTTT.

This CDR3 is CASSPGQGARDTEAFF. In DNA form, the CDR3 reads TGTGCCAGCAGCCCAGGACAGGGGGCGAGGGACACTGAAGCTTTCTTT. This chain uses TRBV7-3 with TRBJ1-1, with 11 bases identical to TRBD1. V trimming: 5 bases; J trimming: 3 bases; junction bases outside the gene matches: 8. This CDR3 is 16 amino acids long. Germline CDR1 and CDR2: SGHTA and FQGTGA.

The V gene is TRBV5-1, the J gene TRBJ1-3; D perhaps matches TRBD1 (5 bases). V was shortened by 2 bases and J by 2 bases, with 8 bases between the two germline ends. Germline CDR1 SGHRS, CDR2 YFSETQ. There are 14 residues in the CDR3. The CDR3 protein is CASSFAGAGNTIYF. The CDR3 DNA follows: TGCGCCAGCAGCTTTGCGGGGGCTGGAAACACCATATATTTT.

The chain uses TRBV7-2 and TRBJ1-5; TRBD1 matches 8 bases. The junction had 8 bases not matched to a gene; V was cut back by 5 bases and J by 5 bases. CDR3 length: 15 amino acids. Germline V gene lookup returns CDR1 SGHTA and CDR2 FQGNSA. The CDR3, as DNA: TGTGCCAGCAGCCCAGGGGGCTCCTTGGATCAGCCCCAGCATTTT. Translated: CASSPGGSLDQPQHF.

Worth noting for this clone: Given the absence of the conserved phenylalanine or tryptophan at the CDR3 end, a read error is likely. V usage is TRBV6-1 and J usage is TRBJ1-2; D remains unclear. CDR1 is MNHNS, CDR2 SASEGT, per germline. The CDR3 length is 13 residues. With 2 bases removed from V and 5 bases from J, the gap between germline ends came to 9 bases. This chain's CDR3 is CASSENGVYGYTL. The CDR3 DNA sequence: TGTGCCAGCAGTGAAAACGGGGTATATGGCTACACCCTC.

The chain joins TRBV14 to TRBJ1-2; 10 positions match TRBD1. The ends lost 1 base at V and 4 bases at J; junction bases unmatched: 6. CDR3 length: 16 amino acids. Germline CDR1 reads SGHDN; CDR2 reads FVKESK. The CDR3 DNA is TGTGCCAGCAGCCAAGTGGGGACAGGGGACATCTATGGCTACACCTTC. Amino acid sequence: CASSQVGTGDIYGYTF.

The rearrangement uses TRBV21-1 and TRBJ1-1. TRBV21-1 is labeled a pseudogene. CDR3 size: 16 residues. CDR3 residues: CASSKDGGEGNTEAFF. The DNA of the CDR3 is TGTGCCAGCAGCAAAGATGGAGGGGAAGGGAACACTGAAGCTTTCTTT.

The J gene is TRBJ2-4, the V gene TRBV11-2, with unresolved D. V was trimmed by 2 bases and J by 2 bases, leaving 13 bases between them. Germline CDR1 and CDR2: SGHAT and FQNNGV. CDR3 length: 16 residues. This chain's CDR3 is CASSLLVSVSKNIQYF. The CDR3 DNA reads TGTGCCAGCAGCTTATTAGTGAGTGTGTCCAAAAACATTCAGTACTTC.

The rearrangement uses TRBV5-1 and TRBJ1-1; 11 positions agree with TRBD1. Germline CDR1 and CDR2: SGHRS and YFSETQ. V lost 4 bases to trimming and J lost 5 bases; unmatched junction nucleotides: 10. The CDR3 consists of 16 residues. This CDR3 reads CASSLDGQGAHTEAFF. The CDR3 nucleotides are TGCGCCAGCAGCCTGGACGGACAGGGGGCGCATACTGAAGCTTTCTTT.

This chain links TRBV19 with TRBJ2-7; 7 bases map to TRBD1. CDR1 and CDR2 from the germline V gene are LNHDA and SQIVND (reference sequence). The CDR3 extends over 14 amino acids. The ends lost 9 bases at V and 0 bases at J; junction bases unmatched: 8. CDR3 bases: TGTGCCAGCCACGGGACAGCGGACTCCTACGAGCAGTACTTC. This translates into CASHGTADSYEQYF.

V and J are TRBV5-4 and TRBJ2-7; TRBD1 agrees at 7 bases. Germline V gene data show CDR1 as SGHNT and CDR2 as YYREEE (reference sequence). Trimming removed 4 bases from V and 2 bases from J; junction bases left unmatched: 6. The CDR3 has 14 residues. The CDR3 bases are TGTGCCAGCAGCGAAGGACAGGACACCTACGAGCAGTACTTC. Translation gives CASSEGQDTYEQYF.

This clone was seen just once. The genes are TRBV6-5 and TRBJ1-5; maybe TRBD1 (5 bases). V was clipped by 4 bases and J by 0 bases, with 10 bases between them. The CDR3 sequence is 15 residues long. The germline gives CDR1 MNHEY, CDR2 SVGAGI. CDR3 coding DNA: TGTGCCAGCAGTTCCCGACAGTATAGCAATCAGCCCCAGCATTTT. It yields the protein CASSSRQYSNQPQHF.

Comments on this clone: Other DNA sequences in the same sample also yield this CDR3. In DNA, the CDR3 is TGCGCCAGCAGCCAGGGGGGAAGCTCCTACGAGCAGTACTTC. Translated, it gives CASSQGGSSYEQYF. The chain combines TRBV4-3 with TRBJ2-7, with D maybe TRBD2 (6 bases). Germline V gene data show CDR1 as LGHNA and CDR2 as YSLEER. The germline V and J ends were trimmed by 3 bases and 0 bases, with 9 bases remaining between them. This CDR3 has 14 amino acids.

The chain recombines TRBV6-5 with TRBJ2-5; weak D call: TRBD1 (5 bases). The CDR3 is 15 amino acids. CDR1 is MNHEY and CDR2 is SVGAGI in the germline V gene. Trimming shortened V by 2 bases and J by 2 bases, and 12 bases separated the two germline ends. DNA for the CDR3: TGTGCCAGCAGTTACAAAGGGGTTGGGCAAGAGACCCAGTACTTC. Its translation is CASSYKGVGQETQYF.

The chain employs TRBV4-1 and TRBJ1-2; D is unresolved. V lost 1 base and J 7 bases, leaving 4 bases between the germline ends. The CDR3 sequence is 11 residues long. From germline, CDR1 is MGHRA and CDR2 YSYEKL. The CDR3 nucleotides read TGCGCCAGCAGCCAAGGTCGTGGCTACACCTTC. It translates to CASSQGRGYTF.